Presented here are 24 T cell receptor beta chains from one specimen sequenced in a study of T-cell reconstitution after alpha-beta-depleted transplantation in children. Preparation of the TCRbeta library involved a method that used unique molecular identifiers. TCRdb re-called the PCR reads with MiXCR, one entry per CDR3 protein. This sample has fewer than 750,000 distinct CDR3 sequences; more than 20% occur once, and the top ten carry 13% to 15%. The input for sequencing was PBMCs, mostly from graft donor cells, taken 360 days after TCRalphabeta/CD19-depleted stem cell transplant. Source of these receptors: a boy less than two years old who had a stem cell transplant for acute myeloid leukemia, so the T cells may come from the graft donor.

Many counts were recorded for this clonotype. V gene TRBV12-3 or TRBV12-4 combines with J gene TRBJ1-3; the D is unclear. Trimming shortened V by 6 bases and J by 1 base, and 7 bases separated the two germline ends. This CDR3 has 13 amino acids. The CDR3 DNA reads as TGTGCCAGCAGCCCCCAATCTGGAAACACCATATATTTT. Protein: CASSPQSGNTIYF.

The rearrangement uses TRBV7-7 and TRBJ2-3; no clear D gene. The CDR3 sequence is 14 residues long. The germline CDR1 and CDR2 sequences are SSHAT and FNYEAQ (reference sequence). V was cut by 3 bases and J by 2 bases, with 9 bases left in between. The CDR3 is CASSFALHTDTQYF. The CDR3 DNA is TGTGCCAGCAGCTTTGCCCTACACACAGATACGCAGTATTTT.

This clonotype appeared a few times. The chain couples TRBV4-3 to TRBJ1-1, with D tentatively TRBD1 (5 bases). V was cut by 1 base and J by 3 bases, with 12 bases left in between. This CDR3 contains 15 residues. Germline CDR1 is LGHNA and CDR2 is YSLEER. CDR3 nucleotides: TGCGCCAGCAGCCAAGGAAGGGGCAGGGACACTGAAGCTTTCTTT. Residues: CASSQGRGRDTEAFF.

This clonotype was seen a handful of times. The V and J genes are TRBV5-1 and TRBJ1-5; D gene uncertain. Trimming shortened V by 4 bases and J by 5 bases, and 10 bases separated the two germline ends. CDR3 length: 13 amino acids. Looked up from germline, CDR1 is SGHRS and CDR2 is YFSETQ. The CDR3 reads CASSVARDQPQHF. In DNA form, the CDR3 reads TGCGCCAGCAGCGTAGCCCGCGATCAGCCCCAGCATTTT. The full variable domain, with the rest looked up from reference TRBV5-1 and TRBJ1-5, is KAGVTQTPRYLIKTRGQQVTLSCSPISGHRSVSWYQQTPGQGLQFLFEYFSETQRNKGNFPGRFSGRQFSNSRSEMNVSTLELGDSALYLCASSVARDQPQHFGDGTRLSIL.

V gene TRBV18 combines with J gene TRBJ2-3, with D uncertain. Germline values: CDR1 KGHSH, CDR2 LQKENI. The CDR3 runs 14 residues. V lost 3 bases and J lost 5, with 12 bases in between. The CDR3 is CASSPPAPRDTQYF. In nucleotides, the CDR3 is TGTGCCAGCTCACCGCCAGCTCCTCGAGATACGCAGTATTTT.

This chain links TRBV15 with TRBJ1-4; 7 bases map to TRBD1. J was trimmed by 0 bases and V by 1 base; bases with no gene match: 2. Germline V CDR1 and CDR2: LNHNV, YYDKDF (reference sequence). The CDR3 totals 16 residues. The CDR3 coding sequence is TGTGCCACCAGCAGAGTCAGGGGGGCAACTAATGAAAAACTGTTTTTT. Its translation is CATSRVRGATNEKLFF.

The chain carries TRBV27 and TRBJ2-7; D is unresolved. This CDR3 spans 13 amino acids. Germline V lookup: CDR1 MNHEY, CDR2 SMNVEV (reference sequence). The V end was cut by 4 bases, the J end by 1 base, with 8 bases between. The CDR3 loop is CASSSRASYEQYF. DNA for the CDR3: TGTGCCAGCAGTTCCCGGGCTTCCTACGAGCAGTACTTC.

This clonotype was seen a handful of times. This chain joins TRBV30 and TRBJ2-1; 10 nucleotides line up with TRBD2. Germline V gives CDR1 GTSNPN, CDR2 SVGIG (reference sequence). CDR3 size: 15 residues. The V gene end was trimmed by 5 bases and the J gene end by 9 bases; junction bases not matched to a gene: 13. In DNA, the CDR3 is TGTGCCTGGGGCCGTGGAGCGGGGGGGCCTGGTGAGCAGTTCTTC. Its translation: CAWGRGAGGPGEQFF.

The chain has TRBV24-1 and TRBJ2-5; perhaps D is TRBD1 or TRBD2 (6 bases each). Trimming cost V 6 bases and J 5 bases, with 12 bases left between them. Looked up from germline, CDR1 is KGHDR and CDR2 is SFDVKD. The CDR3 is made up of 13 amino acids. CDR3 sequence reads: CATSTGRRETQYF. CDR3 DNA: TGTGCCACCAGTACAGGGAGGAGGGAGACCCAGTACTTC.

The V and J genes are TRBV7-2 and TRBJ2-7; maybe TRBD1 (5 bases). Germline CDR1 reads SGHTA; CDR2 reads FQGNSA. The CDR3 runs to 15 residues. Deletions cut 6 bases from V and 0 bases from J, with 15 bases between. CDR3 DNA: TGTGCCAGCAGGAAAGCACAGGACGGCTCCTACGAGCAGTACTTC. Its translation is CASRKAQDGSYEQYF.

This clonotype was counted between two and nine times. The chain employs TRBV29-1 and TRBJ2-1; weak D call: TRBD1 (5 bases). The germline gives CDR1 SQVTM, CDR2 ANQGSEA. This CDR3 has 14 residues. Trimming removed 8 bases from V and 6 bases from J, with 20 bases in between. The CDR3 here is CSIPYSDRGNEQFF. CDR3 DNA: TGCAGCATCCCGTATAGTGATAGGGGCAATGAGCAGTTCTTC.

This clonotype has only a few counts. The chain employs TRBV20-1 and TRBJ2-3; D could derive from TRBD1 or TRBD2 (5 bases each). Germline lookup yields CDR1 DFQATT and CDR2 SNEGSKA (reference sequence). V dropped 6 bases and J dropped 2 bases, with 18 bases sitting between them. The CDR3 extends over 15 amino acids. Here the CDR3 reads CSAPDGAVYTDTQYF. The CDR3 DNA is TGCAGTGCGCCCGACGGGGCGGTCTACACAGATACGCAGTATTTT.

This clonotype was seen a single time. The V and J genes are TRBV20-1 and TRBJ1-5; maybe TRBD1 (5 bases). CDR1 is DFQATT and CDR2 is SNEGSKA in the germline V gene (reference sequence). The CDR3 runs 14 residues. Trimming cost V 8 bases and J 3 bases, with 17 bases left between them. The chain's CDR3 is CSTGDARTNQPQHF. CDR3 DNA sequence: TGCAGTACGGGGGACGCCCGAACCAATCAGCCCCAGCATTTT.

V and J are TRBV5-1 and TRBJ2-7; D gene unclear. Germline V gives CDR1 SGHRS, CDR2 YFSETQ. V lost 4 bases and J 0 bases, leaving 11 bases between the germline ends. The CDR3 has 14 amino acids. The CDR3 DNA reads as TGCGCCAGCAGCACACTACAGAGCTCCTACGAGCAGTACTTC. Its protein is CASSTLQSSYEQYF.

There are a few counts of this clonotype. The chain couples TRBV20-1 to TRBJ1-1; D uncertain. CDR1 and CDR2 (germline): DFQATT, SNEGSKA (reference sequence). CDR3 length: 11 amino acids. Trimming stripped 6 bases from V and 8 bases from J, with 13 bases between. The CDR3 sequence: CSARMAREAFF. CDR3 coding DNA: TGCAGTGCCAGGATGGCCCGGGAAGCTTTCTTT.

The chain recombines TRBV20-1 with TRBJ2-7; D gene ambiguous. Trimming shortened V by 3 bases and J by 2 bases, and 8 bases separated the two germline ends. Germline CDR1 is DFQATT and CDR2 is SNEGSKA (reference sequence). The CDR3 totals 12 residues. CDR3 bases: TGCAGTGCTAGTGGCTTGACCTACGAGCAGTACGTC. Protein: CSASGLTYEQYV.

This clonotype occurred a few times. This sequence joins TRBV18 and TRBJ2-1, with D maybe TRBD1 (6 bases). Deletions cut 2 bases from V and 0 bases from J, with 11 bases between. CDR1 is KGHSH and CDR2 is LQKENI in the germline V gene. The CDR3 totals 16 residues. CDR3 nucleotides: TGTGCCAGCTCACCATCTACAGGGAGCTCCTACAATGAGCAGTTCTTC. Translation gives CASSPSTGSSYNEQFF. The whole variable domain, remainder taken from reference TRBV18 and TRBJ2-1, is NAGVMQNPRHLVRRRGQEARLRCSPMKGHSHVYWYRQLPEEGLKFMVYLQKENIIDESGMPKERFSAEFPKEGPSILRIQQVVRGDSAAYFCASSPSTGSSYNEQFFGPGTRLTVL.

V usage is TRBV20-1 and J usage is TRBJ2-7; 10 bases line up with TRBD2. There are 14 residues in the CDR3. The V gene end was trimmed by 6 bases and the J gene end by 2 bases; junction bases not matched to a gene: 7. Germline V gives CDR1 DFQATT, CDR2 SNEGSKA (reference sequence). CDR3 bases: TGCAGTGCCGCGACTAGCGGGCGAACCTACGAGCAGTACTTC. Translated, it gives CSAATSGRTYEQYF.

The CDR3 region is CASSVAIPGGVSYNEQFF. The DNA of the CDR3 is TGTGCCAGCAGCGTAGCGATTCCTGGCGGGGTCTCCTACAATGAGCAGTTCTTC. The chain couples TRBV9 to TRBJ2-1, with a weak D call TRBD2 (6 bases). The CDR3 length is 18 residues. Per germline, CDR1 SGDLS and CDR2 YYNGEE. V was cut by 0 bases and J by 0 bases, with 16 bases left in between.

This clonotype was counted a few times. J is TRBJ2-3 and V is TRBV28, with 7 bases that match TRBD2. V was clipped by 3 bases and J by 5 bases; unmatched bases: 5. Germline CDR1 MDHEN, CDR2 SYDVKM. This CDR3 has 14 amino acids. The CDR3 coding sequence is TGTGCCAGCAGTTTCACCAGCGGGGTAGATACGCAGTATTTT. Translation: CASSFTSGVDTQYF. Complete variable domain (other parts from reference TRBV28 and TRBJ2-3): DVKVTQSSRYLVKRTGEKVFLECVQDMDHENMFWYRQDPGLGLRLIYFSYDVKMKEKGDIPEGYSVSREKKERFSLILESASTNQTSMYLCASSFTSGVDTQYFGPGTRLTVL.

This chain joins TRBV7-6 and TRBJ2-1, with 12 bases aligning to TRBD2. Per germline, CDR1 SGHVS and CDR2 FNYEAQ. The junction had 3 bases not matched to a gene; V was cut back by 0 bases and J by 6 bases. The CDR3 loop spans 16 amino acids. CDR3 nucleotide sequence: TGTGCCAGCAGCTTAGCCCTAGCGGGGGGGCTCAATGAGCAGTTCTTC. Protein: CASSLALAGGLNEQFF.

This clonotype has ten or more counts. V usage is TRBV20-1 and J usage is TRBJ1-5; D unresolved. The CDR3 has 17 amino acids. From germline, CDR1 is DFQATT and CDR2 SNEGSKA (reference sequence). Trimming stripped 4 bases from V and 2 bases from J, with 21 bases between. Here the CDR3 reads CSAISAGAPLGNQPQHF. The CDR3 nucleotides are TGCAGTGCTATCTCGGCGGGAGCTCCACTTGGCAATCAGCCCCAGCATTTT.

This clonotype came up a few times. The chain has TRBV2 and TRBJ2-7, with TRBD1 matching over 8 bases. V dropped 6 bases and J dropped 6; count of bases not matched to a gene: 7. The germline V gene encodes CDR1 SNHLY and CDR2 FYNNEI. The CDR3 contains 13 residues. CDR3 amino acids: CASRPRTGLEQYV. The CDR3 nucleotides read TGTGCCAGCAGACCAAGGACAGGGCTCGAGCAGTACGTC.

This clonotype was detected only a few times. The chain has TRBV10-3 and TRBJ2-7; D remains ambiguous. V gave up 0 bases and J gave up 2 bases, with 8 bases separating them. The CDR3 runs to 14 residues. CDR1 ENHRY and CDR2 SYGVKD come from the germline V gene. The CDR3 coding sequence is TGTGCCATCAGTGAGTCACTGGGAACCTACGAGCAGTACTTC. Protein: CAISESLGTYEQYF.